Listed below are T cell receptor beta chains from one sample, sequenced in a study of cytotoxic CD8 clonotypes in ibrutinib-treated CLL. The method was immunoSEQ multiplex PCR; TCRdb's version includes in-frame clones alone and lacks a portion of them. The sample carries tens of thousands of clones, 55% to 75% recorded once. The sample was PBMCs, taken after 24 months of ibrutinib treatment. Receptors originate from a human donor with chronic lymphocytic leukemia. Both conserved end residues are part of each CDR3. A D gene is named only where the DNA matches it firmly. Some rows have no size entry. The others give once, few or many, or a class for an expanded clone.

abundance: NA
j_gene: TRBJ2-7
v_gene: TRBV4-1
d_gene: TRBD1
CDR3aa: CASRDGTANSYEQYF
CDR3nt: TGCGCCAGCAGGGACGGGACAGCTAACTCCTACGAGCAGTACTTC

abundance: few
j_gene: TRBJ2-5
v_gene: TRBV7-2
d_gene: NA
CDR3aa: CASSFSARETQYF
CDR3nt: TGTGCCAGCAGCTTCAGCGCGCGCGAGACCCAGTACTTC

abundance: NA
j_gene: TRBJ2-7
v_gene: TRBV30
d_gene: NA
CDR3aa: CAWIRDTYEQYF
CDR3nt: TGTGCCTGGATACGGGACACCTACGAGCAGTACTTC

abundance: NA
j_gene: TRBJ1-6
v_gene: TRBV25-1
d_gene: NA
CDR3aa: CASNSGTDYSPLHF
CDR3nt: TGTGCCAGCAATTCTGGGACGGACTATTCACCCCTCCACTTT

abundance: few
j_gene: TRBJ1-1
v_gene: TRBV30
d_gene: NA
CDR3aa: CAWSQPNTEAFF
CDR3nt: TGTGCCTGGAGTCAACCGAACACTGAAGCTTTCTTT

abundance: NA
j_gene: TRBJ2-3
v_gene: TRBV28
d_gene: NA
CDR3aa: CASSPQSTDTQYF
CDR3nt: TGTGCCAGCAGTCCCCAGAGCACAGATACGCAGTATTTT

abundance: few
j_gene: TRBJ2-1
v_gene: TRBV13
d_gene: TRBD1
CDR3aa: CASSRRGTGMYNEQFF
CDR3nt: TGTGCCAGCAGCCGAAGGGGGACAGGGATGTACAATGAGCAGTTCTTC

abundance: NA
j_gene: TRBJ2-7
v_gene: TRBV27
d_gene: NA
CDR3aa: CASSSRRPPAYEQYF
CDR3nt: TGTGCCAGCAGTTCCCGCAGACCGCCTGCCTACGAGCAGTACTTC

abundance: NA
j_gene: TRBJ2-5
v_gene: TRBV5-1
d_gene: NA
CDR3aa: CASSSPVDDRGTQYF
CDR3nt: TGCGCCAGCAGCTCCCCCGTGGACGACCGTGGGACCCAGTACTTC

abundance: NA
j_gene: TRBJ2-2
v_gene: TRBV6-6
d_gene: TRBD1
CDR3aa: CASINRGKSGELFF
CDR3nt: TGTGCCAGCATAAACAGGGGGAAGTCCGGGGAGCTGTTTTTT

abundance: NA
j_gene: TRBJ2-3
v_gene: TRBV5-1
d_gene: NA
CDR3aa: CASSGTGPSTDTQYF
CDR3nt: TGCGCCAGCAGCGGTACAGGTCCTAGCACAGATACGCAGTATTTT

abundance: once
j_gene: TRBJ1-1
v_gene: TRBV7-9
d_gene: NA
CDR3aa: CASSLQGRLNTEAFF
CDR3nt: TGTGCCAGCAGCCTACAGGGACGGCTTAACACTGAAGCTTTCTTT

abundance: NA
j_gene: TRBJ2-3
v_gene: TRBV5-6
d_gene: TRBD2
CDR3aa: CASSIEGLGHTDTQYF
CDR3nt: TGTGCCAGCAGCATAGAGGGACTAGGTCACACAGATACGCAGTATTTT

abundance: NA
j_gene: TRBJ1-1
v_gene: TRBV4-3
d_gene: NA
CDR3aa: CASSEAARHSVDTEAFF
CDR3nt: TGCGCCAGCAGTGAAGCTGCCAGACACTCTGTCGACACTGAAGCTTTCTTT

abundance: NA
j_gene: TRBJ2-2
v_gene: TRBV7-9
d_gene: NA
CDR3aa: CASSLAGIGGELFF
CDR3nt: TGTGCCAGCAGTCTGGCCGGGATTGGCGGGGAGCTGTTTTTT

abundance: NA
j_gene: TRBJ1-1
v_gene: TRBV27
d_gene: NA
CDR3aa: CASSGQFGEAFF
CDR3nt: TGTGCCAGCAGTGGACAGTTTGGTGAAGCTTTCTTT

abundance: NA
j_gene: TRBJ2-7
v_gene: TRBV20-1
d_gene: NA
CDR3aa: CSASEYEQYF
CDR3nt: TGCAGTGCTAGCGAATACGAGCAGTACTTC

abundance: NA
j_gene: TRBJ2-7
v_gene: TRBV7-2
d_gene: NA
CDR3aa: CASTYRAGSSYEQYF
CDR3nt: TGTGCCAGCACCTACAGGGCGGGGAGCTCCTACGAGCAGTACTTC

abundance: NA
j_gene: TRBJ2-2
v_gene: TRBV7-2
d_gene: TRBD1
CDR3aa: CASSLDATGGAGELFF
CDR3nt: TGTGCCAGCAGCTTAGATGCGACAGGGGGCGCCGGGGAGCTGTTTTTT

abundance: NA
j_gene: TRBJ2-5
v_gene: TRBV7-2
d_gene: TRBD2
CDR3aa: CASSHSSGGAETQYF
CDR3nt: TGTGCCAGCAGCCACTCTAGCGGGGGGGCGGAGACCCAGTACTTC

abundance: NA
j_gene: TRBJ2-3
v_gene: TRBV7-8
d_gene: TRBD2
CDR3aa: CASSQGLGTDTQYF
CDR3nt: TGTGCCAGCAGCCAGGGACTAGGGACAGATACGCAGTATTTT

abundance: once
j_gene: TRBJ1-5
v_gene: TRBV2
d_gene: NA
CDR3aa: CASSRNRGGGQPQHF
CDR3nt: TGTGCCAGCAGTCGGAATCGGGGGGGAGGTCAGCCCCAGCATTTT